The rows below give T cell receptor beta chains drawn from one sample of a study of naive CD8 T cells in extremely preterm neonates. Data came from immunoSEQ multiplex PCR; TCRdb stores just in-frame clones and leaves some out. The table lists tens of thousands of clones, about 91% of them singletons. The sequenced sample consisted of naive CD8+ T cells from cord blood. The receptors were gathered from a boy who was born preterm. CDR3s include the opening cysteine and the closing phenylalanine or tryptophan. Each record gives: clone size, V gene, D gene, J gene, CDR3 DNA, CDR3 protein. The D gene is left open where the match is weak. Clone size is stated in some rows and not others, as once, few, many or a class when expanded.

clone size: few
V gene: TRBV9
D gene: NA
J gene: TRBJ2-7
CDR3 DNA: TGTGCCAGCAGCGGGGGCGCGGAGTACGAGCAGTACTTC
CDR3 protein: CASSGGAEYEQYF

clone size: NA
V gene: TRBV9
D gene: TRBD2
J gene: TRBJ2-7
CDR3 DNA: TGTGCCAGCAGCGTAGCCGGGACTAGCTCCTACGAGCAGTACTTC
CDR3 protein: CASSVAGTSSYEQYF

clone size: NA
V gene: TRBV10-3
D gene: TRBD1
J gene: TRBJ1-2
CDR3 DNA: TGTGCCATCAGTGAGGAACAGGGGATTAACTATGGCTACACCTTC
CDR3 protein: CAISEEQGINYGYTF

clone size: NA
V gene: TRBV5-1
D gene: NA
J gene: TRBJ1-1
CDR3 DNA: TGCGCCAGCAGCTTGGGACACACTGAAGCTTTCTTT
CDR3 protein: CASSLGHTEAFF

clone size: NA
V gene: TRBV4-3
D gene: NA
J gene: TRBJ1-2
CDR3 DNA: TGCGCCAGCAGCCAAGAGGTAACCGGGACAAACTATGGCTACACCTTC
CDR3 protein: CASSQEVTGTNYGYTF

clone size: NA
V gene: TRBV25-1
D gene: NA
J gene: TRBJ2-7
CDR3 DNA: TGTGCCAGCAGTGAATACCACGAGCAGTACTTC
CDR3 protein: CASSEYHEQYF

clone size: NA
V gene: TRBV9
D gene: TRBD1
J gene: TRBJ2-7
CDR3 DNA: TGTGCCAGCAGCGCGCCGGGACAGGGGGCCTACGAGCAGTACTTC
CDR3 protein: CASSAPGQGAYEQYF

clone size: NA
V gene: TRBV4-1
D gene: NA
J gene: TRBJ2-3
CDR3 DNA: TGCGCCAGCAGCCAAGAAGGACACCTCACAGATACGCAGTATTTT
CDR3 protein: CASSQEGHLTDTQYF

clone size: NA
V gene: TRBV9
D gene: TRBD2
J gene: TRBJ2-7
CDR3 DNA: TGTGCCAGCAGCGTAGAGGCGGGGGGGTCCTACGAGCAGTACTTC
CDR3 protein: CASSVEAGGSYEQYF

clone size: NA
V gene: TRBV5-6
D gene: TRBD1
J gene: TRBJ1-2
CDR3 DNA: TGTGCCAGCAGCTTTACAGGGGAGAATGGCTACACCTTC
CDR3 protein: CASSFTGENGYTF

clone size: NA
V gene: TRBV10-1
D gene: TRBD1
J gene: TRBJ2-3
CDR3 DNA: TGCGCCAGCAACAAACAGGGGGATGGCACAGATACGCAGTATTTT
CDR3 protein: CASNKQGDGTDTQYF

clone size: NA
V gene: TRBV4-1
D gene: TRBD1
J gene: TRBJ2-7
CDR3 DNA: TGCGCCAGCAGCCAAAAAGGGACAGGAGTCTACGAGCAGTACTTC
CDR3 protein: CASSQKGTGVYEQYF

clone size: NA
V gene: TRBV10-1
D gene: TRBD1
J gene: TRBJ2-1
CDR3 DNA: TGCGCCAGCAGTGCAGGGGGCTACAATGAGCAGTTCTTC
CDR3 protein: CASSAGGYNEQFF

clone size: NA
V gene: TRBV6-6
D gene: TRBD1
J gene: TRBJ1-6
CDR3 DNA: TGTGCCAGCAGCCTAACCGGGACAGGCTCCTCACCCCTCCACTTT
CDR3 protein: CASSLTGTGSSPLHF

clone size: NA
V gene: TRBV7-2
D gene: TRBD2
J gene: TRBJ2-3
CDR3 DNA: TGTGCCAGCAGGCGGACTAGCGGGGGACGCACAGATACGCAGTATTTT
CDR3 protein: CASRRTSGGRTDTQYF

clone size: NA
V gene: TRBV6-6
D gene: TRBD1
J gene: TRBJ1-2
CDR3 DNA: TGTGCCAGCAGCCTACCGACAGGGGGCGCCTATGGCTACACCTTC
CDR3 protein: CASSLPTGGAYGYTF

clone size: NA
V gene: TRBV6-5
D gene: TRBD1
J gene: TRBJ2-7
CDR3 DNA: TGTGCCAGCAGTTACTCTTGGGACAGGGTTTCCTACGAGCAGTACTTC
CDR3 protein: CASSYSWDRVSYEQYF

clone size: NA
V gene: TRBV2
D gene: TRBD1
J gene: TRBJ2-7
CDR3 DNA: TGTGCCAGAGGGACAGTCTACGAGCAGTACTTC
CDR3 protein: CARGTVYEQYF

clone size: NA
V gene: TRBV5-4
D gene: TRBD2
J gene: TRBJ2-5
CDR3 DNA: TGTGCCAGCAGCTTGGCTCTAGCGGGGGGGGAGACCCAGTACTTC
CDR3 protein: CASSLALAGGETQYF

clone size: NA
V gene: TRBV9
D gene: NA
J gene: TRBJ1-1
CDR3 DNA: TGTGCCAGCAGCGTTAGACAGAACACTGAAGCTTTCTTT
CDR3 protein: CASSVRQNTEAFF

clone size: NA
V gene: TRBV12-5
D gene: NA
J gene: TRBJ2-7
CDR3 DNA: TGTGCTAGTGGTTGGGGGACGGCCACCTACGAGCAGTACTTC
CDR3 protein: CASGWGTATYEQYF

clone size: NA
V gene: TRBV27
D gene: NA
J gene: TRBJ2-3
CDR3 DNA: TGTGCCAGCTCCAGGGGGGCAGATACGCAGTATTTT
CDR3 protein: CASSRGADTQYF

clone size: NA
V gene: TRBV5-8
D gene: NA
J gene: TRBJ1-6
CDR3 DNA: TGTGCCAGCAGCTTGGGACAAAATTCACCCCTCCACTTT
CDR3 protein: CASSLGQNSPLHF

clone size: medium-sized
V gene: TRBV19
D gene: TRBD1
J gene: TRBJ1-2
CDR3 DNA: TGTGCCAGTAGTACAGGGGGCTATGGCTACACCTTC
CDR3 protein: CASSTGGYGYTF

clone size: once
V gene: TRBV5-1
D gene: NA
J gene: TRBJ1-1
CDR3 DNA: TGCGCCAGCAGCTGGGGGCTGAACACTGAAGCTTTCTTT
CDR3 protein: CASSWGLNTEAFF

clone size: once
V gene: TRBV15
D gene: TRBD1
J gene: TRBJ2-4
CDR3 DNA: TGTGCCACCAGCAGAGATCTCTTGACAGGGGACAAAAACATTCAGTACTTC
CDR3 protein: CATSRDLLTGDKNIQYF

clone size: NA
V gene: TRBV5-1
D gene: NA
J gene: TRBJ2-1
CDR3 DNA: TGCGCCAGCAGCTTGGCCGGGGTTTATGAGCAGTTCTTC
CDR3 protein: CASSLAGVYEQFF

clone size: once
V gene: TRBV4-2
D gene: NA
J gene: TRBJ2-3
CDR3 DNA: TGTGCCAGCAGCCAGGGGGCAGATACGCAGTATTTT
CDR3 protein: CASSQGADTQYF

clone size: NA
V gene: TRBV5-1
D gene: NA
J gene: TRBJ2-2
CDR3 DNA: TGCGCCAGCAGTTTTGGACTGAACACCGGGGAGCTGTTTTTT
CDR3 protein: CASSFGLNTGELFF

clone size: NA
V gene: TRBV7-9
D gene: TRBD2
J gene: TRBJ2-3
CDR3 DNA: TGTGCCAGCAGACAGCGGGGGGTGCCTAGCACAGATACGCAGTATTTT
CDR3 protein: CASRQRGVPSTDTQYF

clone size: NA
V gene: TRBV30
D gene: NA
J gene: TRBJ1-1
CDR3 DNA: TGTGCCTGGAGCGGAACCAGGGGATACACTGAAGCTTTCTTT
CDR3 protein: CAWSGTRGYTEAFF

clone size: NA
V gene: TRBV19
D gene: TRBD1
J gene: TRBJ2-1
CDR3 DNA: TGTGCCAGTAGTCCACAGGGGAGCTCCTACAATGAGCAGTTCTTC
CDR3 protein: CASSPQGSSYNEQFF

clone size: NA
V gene: TRBV7-6
D gene: NA
J gene: TRBJ2-2
CDR3 DNA: TGTGCCAGCAGCTTAGGACTGAACACCGGGGAGCTGTTTTTT
CDR3 protein: CASSLGLNTGELFF

clone size: NA
V gene: TRBV19
D gene: TRBD1
J gene: TRBJ1-1
CDR3 DNA: TGTGCCAGTAGTATAGGGACAGGCGGCTACACTGAAGCTTTCTTT
CDR3 protein: CASSIGTGGYTEAFF

clone size: NA
V gene: TRBV4-1
D gene: TRBD1
J gene: TRBJ1-6
CDR3 DNA: TGCGCCAGCAGCCACGCGACAGGGGGCTCTTCACCCCTCCACTTT
CDR3 protein: CASSHATGGSSPLHF

clone size: NA
V gene: TRBV5-6
D gene: NA
J gene: TRBJ2-2
CDR3 DNA: TGTGCCAGCAGCTTGGGGGCCGGGGAGCTGTTTTTT
CDR3 protein: CASSLGAGELFF

clone size: NA
V gene: TRBV25-1
D gene: NA
J gene: TRBJ1-1
CDR3 DNA: TGTGCCAGCAGTGAATGGGGGACTGAAGCTTTCTTT
CDR3 protein: CASSEWGTEAFF

clone size: NA
V gene: TRBV6-1
D gene: NA
J gene: TRBJ2-5
CDR3 DNA: TGTGCCAGCAGTGTATACAGAGAAGAGACCCAGTACTTC
CDR3 protein: CASSVYREETQYF

clone size: once
V gene: TRBV11-1
D gene: TRBD2
J gene: TRBJ2-7
CDR3 DNA: TGTGCCAGCAGCTCAGGACTAGGGGACGAGCAGTACTTC
CDR3 protein: CASSSGLGDEQYF

clone size: NA
V gene: TRBV5-1
D gene: TRBD1
J gene: TRBJ2-7
CDR3 DNA: TGCGCCAGCAGCTTTCAACCCACAGGGGGTTTCTACGAGCAGTACTTC
CDR3 protein: CASSFQPTGGFYEQYF

clone size: NA
V gene: TRBV25-1
D gene: NA
J gene: TRBJ2-2
CDR3 DNA: TGTGCCAGCACCCTAGGGGGCGGGGAGCTGTTTTTT
CDR3 protein: CASTLGGGELFF

clone size: NA
V gene: TRBV4-1
D gene: NA
J gene: TRBJ1-5
CDR3 DNA: TGCGCCAGCAGCCAAGATAAAGGTTTTCTCGGTCAGCCCCAGCATTTT
CDR3 protein: CASSQDKGFLGQPQHF

clone size: NA
V gene: TRBV9
D gene: TRBD2
J gene: TRBJ2-5
CDR3 DNA: TGTGCCAGCAGCGTAACTAAGACTAGCGGGGAGACCCAGTACTTC
CDR3 protein: CASSVTKTSGETQYF

clone size: NA
V gene: TRBV7-7
D gene: TRBD2
J gene: TRBJ2-1
CDR3 DNA: TGTGCTAGCAGCTTAGGACTAGCGGGGTACAATGAGCAGTTCTTC
CDR3 protein: CASSLGLAGYNEQFF

clone size: once
V gene: TRBV19
D gene: NA
J gene: TRBJ2-7
CDR3 DNA: TGTGCCAGTAGTACTGGGGGCTCCTACGAGCAGTACTTC
CDR3 protein: CASSTGGSYEQYF

clone size: NA
V gene: TRBV9
D gene: NA
J gene: TRBJ2-7
CDR3 DNA: TGTGCCAGCAGCGTAGATGGGGGCCTGTACTACGAGCAGTACTTC
CDR3 protein: CASSVDGGLYYEQYF

clone size: NA
V gene: TRBV4-1
D gene: NA
J gene: TRBJ2-7
CDR3 DNA: TGCGCCAGCAGCCAAGACAGGGGATACGAGCAGTACTTC
CDR3 protein: CASSQDRGYEQYF

clone size: NA
V gene: TRBV19
D gene: TRBD2
J gene: TRBJ2-1
CDR3 DNA: TGTGCCAGTAGGAGCGGGGGGGCCTACAATGAGCAGTTCTTC
CDR3 protein: CASRSGGAYNEQFF

clone size: NA
V gene: TRBV5-1
D gene: TRBD2
J gene: TRBJ2-1
CDR3 DNA: TGCGCCAGCAGCTTTAGCGGGGGGGCCAATGAGCAGTTCTTC
CDR3 protein: CASSFSGGANEQFF

clone size: NA
V gene: TRBV29-1
D gene: NA
J gene: TRBJ2-2
CDR3 DNA: TGCAGCGTTGAAGTGGGGGAGCTGTTTTTT
CDR3 protein: CSVEVGELFF

clone size: once
V gene: TRBV4-1
D gene: NA
J gene: TRBJ1-1
CDR3 DNA: TGCGCCAGCAGCCAAGTGGGTCTCACTGAAGCTTTCTTT
CDR3 protein: CASSQVGLTEAFF

clone size: NA
V gene: TRBV6-5
D gene: NA
J gene: TRBJ1-5
CDR3 DNA: TGTGCCAGCAGTTACAGGGATAGCAATCAGCCCCAGCATTTT
CDR3 protein: CASSYRDSNQPQHF

clone size: once
V gene: TRBV6-1
D gene: TRBD1
J gene: TRBJ2-7
CDR3 DNA: TGTGCCAGCAGACAGGGGTACGAGCAGTACTTC
CDR3 protein: CASRQGYEQYF

clone size: NA
V gene: TRBV9
D gene: TRBD1
J gene: TRBJ1-1
CDR3 DNA: TGTGCCAGCAGCGTTTCCGGGACAGGGAACACTGAAGCTTTCTTT
CDR3 protein: CASSVSGTGNTEAFF